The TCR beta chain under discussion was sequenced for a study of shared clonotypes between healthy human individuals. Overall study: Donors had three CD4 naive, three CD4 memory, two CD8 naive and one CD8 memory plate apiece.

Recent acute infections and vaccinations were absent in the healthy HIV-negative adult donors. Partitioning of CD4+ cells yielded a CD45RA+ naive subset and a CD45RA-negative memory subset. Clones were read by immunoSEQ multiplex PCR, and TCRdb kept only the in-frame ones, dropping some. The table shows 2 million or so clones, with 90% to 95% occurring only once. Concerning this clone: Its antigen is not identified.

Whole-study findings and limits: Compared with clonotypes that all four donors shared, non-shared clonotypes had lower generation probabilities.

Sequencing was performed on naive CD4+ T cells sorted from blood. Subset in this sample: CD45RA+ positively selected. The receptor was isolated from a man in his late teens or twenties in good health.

The CDR3 sequence: CASIGSVNTEAFF. CDR3 DNA sequence: TGTGCCAGCATCGGGTCGGTTAACACTGAAGCTTTCTTT. The V call is TRBV2, the J call TRBJ1-1; D is ambiguous. CDR1 and CDR2 from the germline V gene are SNHLY and FYNNEI. The CDR3 consists of 13 residues. Deletions cut 7 bases from V and 2 bases from J, with 11 bases between.